Listed below are T cell receptor beta chains from one sample, sequenced in a study of regulatory T cells in long-lasting Graves disease. A single record per CDR3 protein comes from TCRdb applying MiXCR to the multiplex PCR reads. Of roughly 440,000 distinct CDR3 sequences in the sample, roughly 15% were seen once. These data also featured in a second study, about T cells in Graves' hyperthyroidism and ophthalmopathy.

The sample was peripheral blood mononuclear cells (PBMCs), taken at new diagnosis, from a patient treated with antithyroid drugs. These receptors were collected from a woman between 18 and 29 years old with Graves disease. Each CDR3 is given with its conserved first and last residue. The D gene is left open where the match is weak. Clone size is given for some rows only: seen once, a few or many times, or a class if the clone is expanded.

CAISESGYEQYF	TGTGCCATCAGTGAGTCAGGCTACGAGCAGTACTTC	.	many	TRBV10-3	TRBJ2-7
CAWKTQRGTGELFF	TGTGCCTGGAAAACCCAACGTGGGACCGGGGAGCTGTTTTTT	.	many	TRBV30	TRBJ2-2
CASSVAGEVKTQYF	TGTGCCAGCTCGGTAGCGGGAGAGGTAAAGACCCAGTACTTC	TRBD2	many	TRBV6-1	TRBJ2-5
CSSRQGVYGGTQYF	TGCAGCTCACGACAGGGGGTCTACGGAGGTACGCAGTATTTT	TRBD1	.	TRBV29-1	TRBJ2-3
CSVEVRETYEQYF	TGCAGCGTTGAAGTTAGGGAGACCTACGAGCAGTACTTC	.	many	TRBV29-1	TRBJ2-7
CATSSDWTAGDTQYF	TGTGCCACCAGCAGCGATTGGACGGCGGGGGATACGCAGTATTTT	.	many	TRBV15	TRBJ2-3
CASSQKRDRVLAGELFF	TGCGCCAGCAGCCAGAAACGGGACAGGGTCCTTGCCGGGGAGCTGTTTTTT	TRBD1	few	TRBV4-3	TRBJ2-2
CASSPGQGAAEAFF	TGTGCCAGCAGCCCGGGACAGGGGGCGGCTGAAGCTTTCTTT	TRBD1	many	TRBV28	TRBJ1-1
CASSYSGGSGTDTQYF	TGTGCCAGCAGTTATTCGGGGGGGTCTGGCACAGATACGCAGTATTTT	TRBD2	many	TRBV6-2/TRBV6-3	TRBJ2-3
CASSFRGRIQETQYF	TGTGCCAGCAGTTTCCGGGGACGGATCCAAGAGACCCAGTACTTC	.	many	TRBV28	TRBJ2-5
CASSSTGQGKGQPQHF	TGTGCCAGCAGCAGCACGGGACAGGGTAAAGGCCAGCCCCAGCATTTT	TRBD1	many	TRBV28	TRBJ1-5
CSARIGTSGSGLGTDTQYF	TGCAGTGCTAGAATTGGGACTAGCGGGAGCGGGTTGGGCACAGATACGCAGTATTTT	TRBD2	.	TRBV20-1	TRBJ2-3
CASSLMAGEEDTQYF	TGTGCCAGCAGCTTAATGGCGGGAGAGGAAGATACGCAGTATTTT	TRBD2	.	TRBV6-1	TRBJ2-3
CASSERQAIYYGYTF	TGTGCCAGCAGTGAACGGCAGGCGATCTACTATGGCTACACCTTC	.	many	TRBV2	TRBJ1-2
CSARPHRLASLISYEQYF	TGCAGTGCTAGACCCCACAGACTCGCAAGCTTGATTTCCTACGAGCAGTACTTC	.	many	TRBV20-1	TRBJ2-7
CASSYYRAGANVLTF	TGTGCCAGCAGTTACTACAGGGCTGGGGCCAACGTCCTGACTTTC	.	few	TRBV6-2/TRBV6-3	TRBJ2-6
CASSLIGGQSEAFF	TGTGCCAGCAGCTTAATAGGGGGGCAGAGTGAAGCTTTCTTT	.	many	TRBV7-3	TRBJ1-1
CASSRQGSNNEQFF	TGTGCCAGCTCACGACAGGGATCAAACAATGAGCAGTTCTTC	TRBD1	many	TRBV18	TRBJ2-1
CASSQVLAGEQYF	TGTGCCAGCAGCCAAGTCCTGGCGGGCGAGCAGTACTTC	.	many	TRBV3-1	TRBJ2-7
CSAQQGANNQPQHF	TGCAGTGCCCAACAGGGGGCGAACAATCAGCCCCAGCATTTT	TRBD1	few	TRBV20-1	TRBJ1-5
CASSEWAGTQETQYF	TGTGCCAGCAGTGAATGGGCAGGGACCCAAGAGACCCAGTACTTC	.	many	TRBV6-1	TRBJ2-5
CASSSLGRSSYNEQFF	TGCGCCAGCAGCTCTCTCGGGAGGAGCTCCTACAATGAGCAGTTCTTC	TRBD2	.	TRBV5-1	TRBJ2-1
CAWSFLGDGYTF	TGTGCCTGGAGTTTTCTAGGGGATGGCTACACCTTC	.	few	TRBV30	TRBJ1-2
CSAREIGLTDTQYF	TGCAGTGCTAGAGAGATTGGGCTCACAGATACGCAGTATTTT	.	many	TRBV20-1	TRBJ2-3
CASSLSLAGLHEQYF	TGTGCCAGCAGCTTATCCCTAGCGGGGTTACACGAGCAGTACTTC	TRBD2	.	TRBV7-3	TRBJ2-7
CASSFDFWGNQPQHF	TGTGCCAGCAGTTTTGATTTTTGGGGGAATCAGCCCCAGCATTTT	.	many	TRBV2	TRBJ1-5
CASSQDSVETQYF	TGCGCCAGCAGTCAGGACTCAGTAGAGACCCAGTACTTC	.	.	TRBV10-2	TRBJ2-5
CASSWTQGDWFGEQFF	TGTGCCAGCAGCTGGACCCAGGGGGATTGGTTCGGTGAGCAGTTCTTC	TRBD1	.	TRBV5-6	TRBJ2-1
CASSISQTENQPQHF	TGTGCCAGTAGTATTAGTCAGACAGAAAATCAGCCCCAGCATTTT	.	.	TRBV19	TRBJ1-5
CASSAREGSYEQYF	TGTGCCAGCAGTGCCCGGGAGGGATCCTACGAGCAGTACTTC	TRBD2	many	TRBV2	TRBJ2-7
CASSFSPPAQHF	TGTGCCAGCAGTTTCAGCCCCCCGGCCCAGCATTTT	.	few	TRBV27	TRBJ1-5
CSAQGLGYGYTF	TGCAGCGCCCAGGGGCTGGGCTATGGCTACACCTTC	.	few	TRBV29-1	TRBJ1-2
CASSPVVFGYEQYF	TGTGCCAGCAGCCCAGTTGTCTTTGGCTACGAGCAGTACTTC	.	many	TRBV7-8	TRBJ2-7
CASSHVLAGFHEQYF	TGTGCCAGCAGCCACGTACTAGCGGGATTTCACGAGCAGTACTTC	TRBD2	once	TRBV14	TRBJ2-7